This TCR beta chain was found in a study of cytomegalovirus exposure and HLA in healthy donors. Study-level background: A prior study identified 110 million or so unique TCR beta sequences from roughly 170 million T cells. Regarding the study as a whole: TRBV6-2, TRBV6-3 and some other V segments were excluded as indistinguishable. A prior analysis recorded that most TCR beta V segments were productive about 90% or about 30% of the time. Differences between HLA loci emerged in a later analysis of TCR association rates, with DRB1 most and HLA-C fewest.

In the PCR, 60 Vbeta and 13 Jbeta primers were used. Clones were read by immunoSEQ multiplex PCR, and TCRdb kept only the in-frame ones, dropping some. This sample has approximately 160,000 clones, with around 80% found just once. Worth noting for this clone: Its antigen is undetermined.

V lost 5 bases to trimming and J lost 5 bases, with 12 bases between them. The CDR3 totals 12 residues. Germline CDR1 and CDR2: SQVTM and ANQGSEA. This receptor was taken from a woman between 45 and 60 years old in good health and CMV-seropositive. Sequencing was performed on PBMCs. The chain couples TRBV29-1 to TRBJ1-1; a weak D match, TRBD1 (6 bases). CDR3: CSVQGLKTEAFF. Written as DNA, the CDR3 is TGCAGCGTTCAGGGGCTTAAGACTGAAGCTTTCTTT.